The rows below give T cell receptor beta chains drawn from one sample of a study of blood T cell repertoires in COVID-19. The table came from immunoSEQ multiplex PCR; TCRdb's copy has only in-frame clones and leaves some out. The repertoire consists of 60,000 to 75,000 clones, with around 76% occurring once and the leading ten covering around half. Source material: peripheral blood. These TCRs come from a woman older than 75 with acute or convalescent COVID-19. The CDR3 runs from the conserved cysteine through the conserved F or W. A D gene is named only where the DNA matches it firmly. Part of the rows lack a size; the others show once, few, many or a class for expanded clones.

v_call	j_call	clone_size	d_call	cdr3_aa	cdr3_nt
TRBV28	TRBJ1-5	.	.	CASTVLEGVNQPQHF	TGTGCCAGCACCGTATTAGAGGGTGTCAATCAGCCCCAGCATTTT
TRBV7-2	TRBJ1-2	.	TRBD1	CASSLDPGQGYGYTF	TGTGCCAGCAGCTTAGATCCTGGACAGGGCTATGGCTACACCTTC
TRBV9	TRBJ2-7	.	.	CASSALVTLSEQYF	TGTGCCAGCAGCGCACTAGTTACCCTATCCGAGCAGTACTTC
TRBV7-9	TRBJ1-2	few	TRBD1	CASSFSTGGGFGYTF	TGTGCCAGCAGCTTTTCGACAGGGGGCGGATTTGGCTACACCTTC
TRBV5-4	TRBJ2-6	.	.	CASSKDTGAGANVLTF	TGTGCCAGCAGCAAAGACACAGGCGCCGGGGCCAACGTCCTGACTTTC
TRBV7-9	TRBJ2-5	.	TRBD2	CASRHTSGSQETQYF	TGTGCCAGCAGGCATACTAGCGGGTCCCAAGAGACCCAGTACTTC
TRBV4-1	TRBJ2-7	.	TRBD2	CASSQVWLAGAYYEQYF	TGCGCCAGCAGCCAAGTATGGCTAGCGGGAGCATACTACGAGCAGTACTTC
TRBV5-4	TRBJ2-7	.	TRBD2	CASSAGTSQLIYEQYF	TGTGCCAGCAGCGCCGGGACTAGTCAATTGATCTACGAGCAGTACTTC
TRBV9	TRBJ1-4	few	TRBD1	CASSVRLGGATNEKLFF	TGTGCCAGCAGCGTAAGGCTAGGGGGCGCGACTAATGAAAAACTGTTTTTT
TRBV2	TRBJ1-5	.	.	CASSVGPPSNQPQHF	TGTGCCAGCAGTGTGGGGCCTCCGAGCAATCAGCCCCAGCATTTT
TRBV30	TRBJ1-2	.	.	CAWRGRNISYTF	TGTGCCTGGAGGGGGAGGAACATTAGCTACACCTTC
TRBV27	TRBJ1-2	.	.	CASNPSARVNYGYTF	TGTGCCAGCAACCCCAGCGCCAGGGTAAACTATGGCTACACCTTC
TRBV6-5	TRBJ1-1	.	TRBD1	CASSDRGRARLEAFF	TGTGCCAGCAGCGACAGGGGACGCGCCCGTCTTGAAGCTTTCTTT
TRBV24-1	TRBJ2-3	.	TRBD1	CATRDRPTDTQYF	TGTGCCACCCGGGACAGGCCCACAGATACGCAGTATTTT
TRBV7-9	TRBJ2-1	few	.	CASSNPSSHEQFF	TGTGCCAGCAGCAATCCATCTAGCCATGAGCAGTTCTTC
TRBV6-5	TRBJ2-4	.	TRBD2	CASSLNSGKYF	TGTGCCAGCAGCTTAAATAGCGGGAAGTACTTC
TRBV27	TRBJ2-7	.	TRBD1	CASSSGQGASDEQYF	TGTGCCAGCAGTTCGGGACAGGGGGCGAGCGACGAGCAGTACTTC
TRBV9	TRBJ2-2	.	.	CASSVVGRGSGELFF	TGTGCCAGCAGCGTAGTCGGGAGAGGATCCGGGGAGCTGTTTTTT
TRBV19	TRBJ2-7	.	TRBD1	CASSSTSRDRGRNEQYF	TGTGCCAGTAGTAGTACCAGCCGGGACAGGGGGCGCAACGAGCAGTACTTC
TRBV28	TRBJ1-2	once	.	CATPAGRVGNYGYTF	TGTGCCACCCCCGCCGGGAGGGTAGGGAACTATGGCTACACCTTC
TRBV18	TRBJ2-2	.	TRBD2	CASSPKGLAGNTGELFF	TGTGCCAGCTCACCCAAGGGACTAGCGGGAAACACCGGGGAGCTGTTTTTT
TRBV4-2	TRBJ2-7	few	.	CASSQGSGPYEQYF	TGTGCCAGCAGCCAGGGAAGCGGTCCTTACGAGCAGTACTTC
TRBV18	TRBJ2-5	.	TRBD1	CASSLGQGAGTQYF	TGTGCCAGCTCACTCGGACAGGGTGCTGGGACCCAGTACTTC
TRBV27	TRBJ1-1	.	.	CASSLKGYTEAFF	TGTGCCAGCAGTTTGAAGGGGTACACTGAAGCTTTCTTT
TRBV5-1	TRBJ1-1	.	.	CASSTGGGRRHTEAFF	TGCGCCAGCAGCACGGGCGGGGGCAGGCGACACACTGAAGCTTTCTTT
TRBV5-8	TRBJ1-1	many	TRBD1	CASPDRGRGHTEAFF	TGTGCCAGCCCCGACAGGGGGCGAGGCCACACTGAAGCTTTCTTT
TRBV27	TRBJ1-1	.	TRBD1	CASSLTRGIQTEAFF	TGTGCCAGCAGTTTAACCAGGGGGATTCAGACTGAAGCTTTCTTT
TRBV24-1	TRBJ2-7	.	.	CATSDGYEQYF	TGTGCCACCAGTGACGGGTACGAGCAGTACTTC
TRBV19	TRBJ2-1	once	TRBD2	CASSRTSGRPDEQFF	TGTGCCAGTAGTCGGACTAGCGGGAGACCCGATGAGCAGTTCTTC
TRBV28	TRBJ2-2	many	TRBD1	CASNLGQAHTGELFF	TGTGCCAGCAATTTAGGACAGGCCCACACCGGGGAGCTGTTTTTT
TRBV7-3	TRBJ1-1	many	.	CASSLSLAGNTEAFF	TGTGCCAGCAGCTTATCCCTGGCGGGGAACACTGAAGCTTTCTTT
TRBV11-3	TRBJ2-1	.	TRBD2	CASSLGGGNEQFF	TGTGCCAGCAGCTTAGGCGGGGGCAATGAGCAGTTCTTC
TRBV28	TRBJ1-2	.	TRBD1	CASSRDRGLYGYTF	TGTGCCAGCAGTAGGGACAGGGGACTCTATGGCTACACCTTC
TRBV7-9	TRBJ2-3	few	TRBD2	CASLGLGSTDTQYF	TGTGCCAGCTTGGGACTAGGTTCAACAGATACGCAGTATTTT
TRBV10-2	TRBJ1-1	.	TRBD1	CASSRTTGGTEAFF	TGCGCCAGCAGTCGGACGACAGGGGGCACTGAAGCTTTCTTT
TRBV3-1/TRBV3-2	TRBJ1-5	.	.	CASSQGWQANQPQHF	TGTGCCAGCAGCCAAGGATGGCAGGCCAATCAGCCCCAGCATTTT
TRBV6-5	TRBJ1-3	.	.	CASSPQTTGNTIYF	TGTGCCAGCAGCCCCCAAACAACTGGAAACACCATATATTTT
TRBV2	TRBJ2-1	.	TRBD2	CATLSGAGPNEQFF	TGTGCCACCCTGAGCGGGGCCGGCCCCAATGAGCAGTTCTTC
TRBV27	TRBJ2-7	.	TRBD2	CASSLRTSGSYEQYF	TGTGCCAGCAGCCTCCGGACTAGCGGGTCCTACGAGCAGTACTTC
TRBV29-1	TRBJ1-1	.	TRBD1	CSAPRGTNTEAFF	TGCAGCGCCCCCAGGGGGACGAACACTGAAGCTTTCTTT